This T cell receptor beta chain is from a study of response to subunit inactivated influenza vaccine. The ends lost 1 base at V and 3 bases at J; junction bases unmatched: 5. CDR3 length: 16 amino acids. Germline lookup yields CDR1 SGHTA and CDR2 FQGNSA. The study, taken as a whole, reports: Authors proposed each seasonal influenza vaccination draws in few new T cells.

On this clonotype itself: Its antigen is unidentified.

TCRdb called the RT-PCR reads again in MiXCR, with one record for every CDR3 protein. The table includes around 750,000 distinct CDR3 sequences, 21% detected once. Specimen: PBMCs from blood, collected around 5 days after vaccination. The chain joins TRBV7-2 to TRBJ2-1; 8 bases line up with TRBD2. The origin of this receptor is a man in his fifties or sixties who received an inactivated influenza vaccine. CDR3 loop: CASSLGAGGFYNEQFF. CDR3 bases: TGTGCCAGCAGCTTAGGGGCGGGGGGCTTCTACAATGAGCAGTTCTTC.